A selection of T cell receptor beta chains follows, all from one sample in a study of post-analysis software for immune sequencing data. MiXCR, applied by TCRdb to the PCR reads, yields one record per CDR3 protein. Among hundreds of thousands of distinct CDR3 sequences listed, about 32% were seen once. The sample comprised blood. All receptors derive from a girl aged 5 to 17 with multiple sclerosis. The CDR3 runs from the conserved cysteine through the conserved F or W. The D gene is left open where the match is weak. Not every row has a clone size; where given, it reads once, few, many or a size class.

d_gene	v_gene	j_gene	abundance	CDR3nt	CDR3aa
TRBD1	TRBV27	TRBJ2-7	.	TGTGCCAGCCTGGGCCTGGGACAGGGGCGCGAGCAGTACTTC	CASLGLGQGREQYF
TRBD2	TRBV20-1	TRBJ2-3	few	TGCAGTGCCGAAGAACGACTAGCGGGACGCACAGATACGCAGTATTTT	CSAEERLAGRTDTQYF
.	TRBV18	TRBJ1-4	.	TGTGCCAGCTCGGCAGTCACGCCCGGAACTAATGAAAAACTGTCTTTT	CASSAVTPGTNEKLSF
TRBD2	TRBV6-6	TRBJ2-1	few	TGTGCCAGCAGTGTTTTAGCGGGAGGGTCTGGTAATGAGCAGTTCTTC	CASSVLAGGSGNEQFF
TRBD2	TRBV7-2	TRBJ2-1	.	TGTGCCAGCAGCTATAGCGGGAGGGCCTCGGGGAATGAGCAGTTCTTC	CASSYSGRASGNEQFF
.	TRBV20-1	TRBJ2-5	few	TGCAGTGCTTCCCATACGGGGGAGACCCAGTACTTC	CSASHTGETQYF
TRBD1	TRBV7-2	TRBJ2-3	few	TGTGCCAGCAGCCCCGGACAGGGGAAAGGCACAGATACGCAGTATTTT	CASSPGQGKGTDTQYF
.	TRBV20-1	TRBJ2-1	few	TGCAGTGCTCGCCGGGGATACTACAATGAGCAGTTCTTC	CSARRGYYNEQFF
TRBD2	TRBV28	TRBJ2-3	.	TGTGCCACCCACGGGGGGGCCTTCACAGATACGCAGTATTTT	CATHGGAFTDTQYF
.	TRBV11-2	TRBJ2-1	.	TGTGCCAGCAGCTTAGGAGGTCGACAGATCAATGAGCAGTTCTTC	CASSLGGRQINEQFF
.	TRBV5-5	TRBJ1-5	few	TGTGCCAGCAGCTTGTACGGGAATAGCAATCAGCCCCAGCATTTT	CASSLYGNSNQPQHF
TRBD1	TRBV20-1	TRBJ1-2	few	TGCAGTGCTGGACAGGGTTCGACTAACTATGGCTACACCTTC	CSAGQGSTNYGYTF
.	TRBV7-2	TRBJ1-6	.	TGTGCCAGCAGCTTAGCGGGCCCAAAGATCGCAGCTTCACCCCTCCACTTT	CASSLAGPKIAASPLHF
TRBD2	TRBV10-3	TRBJ2-1	few	TGTGCCATCGGGGGGCTAGCGGGAGATGGTGAGCAGTTCTTC	CAIGGLAGDGEQFF
TRBD2	TRBV7-2	TRBJ2-5	many	TGTGCCAGCAGCTTGACTAGCGGTCAAGAGACCCAGTACTTC	CASSLTSGQETQYF
TRBD1	TRBV15	TRBJ1-2	.	TGTGCCGCCAGCAGATTGAGGGGGACAGGCGGCTACACCTTC	CAASRLRGTGGYTF
.	TRBV15	TRBJ2-1	.	TGTGCCACCGACCATGGGGATTGCAATGAGCAGTTCTTC	CATDHGDCNEQFF
TRBD1	TRBV12-3/TRBV12-4	TRBJ1-2	.	TGTGCCAGCAGTTCAAGACAGGGAGTATATGGCTACACCTTC	CASSSRQGVYGYTF
TRBD1	TRBV9	TRBJ1-6	.	TGTGCCAGCAGCGTAGAGGTGGGACAGCAGAATTCACCCCTCCACTTT	CASSVEVGQQNSPLHF
TRBD2	TRBV5-6	TRBJ2-6	.	TGTGCCAGCAGCTGGGGACTAGCGGGAGGGGAAGGGGCCGACGTCCTGACTTTC	CASSWGLAGGEGADVLTF
.	TRBV3-1	TRBJ1-3	.	TGTGCCAGCAGCCAACACGGGTACACCATATATTTT	CASSQHGYTIYF
.	TRBV4-3	TRBJ2-3	.	TGCGCCAGCAGCCAAGGGGCAGGGGTGAGCACAGATACGCAGTATTTT	CASSQGAGVSTDTQYF
TRBD2	TRBV10-3	TRBJ2-2	.	TGTGCCATCAGTGACCCCGGGAGGGCCGGGGAGCTGTTTTTT	CAISDPGRAGELFF
TRBD1	TRBV6-2/TRBV6-3	TRBJ1-5	few	TGTGCCAGCAGGGCTCCTCAGGGGGCCGTGGGGCCCCAGCATTTT	CASRAPQGAVGPQHF
TRBD1	TRBV7-9	TRBJ1-3	.	TGTGCCAGCAGCGCCGAGACAGGGGGTGGAAACACCATATATTTT	CASSAETGGGNTIYF
.	TRBV6-2/TRBV6-3	TRBJ2-3	few	TGTGCCAGCAGTTACTCGTTGGTTTCCACTACCACAGATACGCAGTATTTT	CASSYSLVSTTTDTQYF
TRBD1	TRBV20-1	TRBJ1-4	.	TGCAGTGCTGGGGGAAACACAGGGGCGGTTAATGAAAAACTGTTTTTT	CSAGGNTGAVNEKLFF
TRBD2	TRBV7-2	TRBJ2-7	.	TGTGCCGGCAGCTCCCCCGGGACTAGCGGGAGTGGCGAGCAGTACTTC	CAGSSPGTSGSGEQYF
.	TRBV7-2	TRBJ2-5	many	TGTGCCAGCAGCTCCACCGGCCCTCGGGAGACCCAGTACTTC	CASSSTGPRETQYF
.	TRBV5-8	TRBJ1-1	.	TGTGCCAGCAGCTTCACGGGCGCGGACACTGAAGCTTTCTTT	CASSFTGADTEAFF
.	TRBV28	TRBJ1-2	few	TGTGCCAGCAGCTTCGTTCGAGGGGGGATGCGGGAACGAAACTATGGCTACACCTTC	CASSFVRGGMRERNYGYTF
TRBD2	TRBV7-9	TRBJ2-7	few	TGTGCCAGCAGCTTAACTAGCGGGGGAAGCTCCTACGAGCAGTACTTC	CASSLTSGGSSYEQYF
.	TRBV6-1	TRBJ2-7	few	TGTGCCAGCAGGACAAAACTCAGAGTTCCCTACGAGCAGTACTTC	CASRTKLRVPYEQYF
TRBD2	TRBV12-3/TRBV12-4	TRBJ2-2	.	TGTGCCAGCAGTTTGGATAGCGGGAGATCAGGGGAGCAGTTTTTT	CASSLDSGRSGEQFF
.	TRBV3-1	TRBJ1-3	.	TGTGCCAGCAGCCAAGCCGACAGGGGAAACACCATATATTTT	CASSQADRGNTIYF